This T cell receptor beta chain was sequenced in a study of CD8 T cells in ankylosing spondylitis. Germline V gene sequence: CDR1 MNHEY, CDR2 SVGAGI. There are 15 residues in the CDR3. Trimming stripped 0 bases from V and 6 bases from J, with 12 bases between. By quantitative 5'-RACE with molecular barcodes, the TCR beta libraries were made. MiXCR was run by TCRdb on the 5' RACE reads, yielding one entry per CDR3 protein. This table has 200,000 to 250,000 distinct CDR3 sequences, around 10% appearing once. The sample holds a few counts of this clonotype. Its cognate antigen is unknown. Overall study results and limits: Those disease-linked clones were CD8+; they were also relatively rare in peripheral blood. Reactive arthritis synovial fluid and blood previously showed some of these motif variants. A motif of roughly eight highly homologous TCR beta variants was seen as apparently characteristic of ankylosing spondylitis blood.

Sequencing was done on a sample of blood, either unsorted or a sorted T cell fraction (not recorded which). This clonotype was sampled from a male donor with ankylosing spondylitis or in good health (not recorded which). The chain has TRBV6-5 and TRBJ2-1, with D tentatively TRBD1 (6 bases). The CDR3 here is CASSYSGAGINEQFF. In DNA form, the CDR3 reads TGTGCCAGCAGTTACTCGGGGGCAGGGATCAATGAGCAGTTCTTC.